The 24 T cell receptor beta chains below come from one sample, sequenced in a study of blood T cell repertoires in COVID-19. TCRdb's table, derived via immunoSEQ multiplex PCR, lists solely in-frame clones and lacks some. The table shows about 330,000 clones, with around 87% occurring only once. The source material was PBMCs or T cells enriched from blood (not recorded which). These receptors all stem from a woman between 25 and 40 years old who had recovered from COVID-19.

In DNA form, the CDR3 reads TGTGCCAGCTCACCACCGAGCTGGGGGCGAAGTGCCGGGGAGCTGTTTTTT. Translated, it gives CASSPPSWGRSAGELFF. This rearrangement joins TRBV18 to TRBJ2-2; tentatively, D is TRBD1 (6 bases). Looked up from germline, CDR1 is KGHSH and CDR2 is LQKENI. There are 17 residues in the CDR3. V lost 0 bases and J lost 6, with 17 bases in between.

This chain uses TRBV6-1 with TRBJ1-2; 7 bases fit TRBD1. The CDR3 loop spans 14 amino acids. The V gene's germline CDR1 is MNHNS and CDR2 SASEGT. The trim removed 2 bases at V and 3 bases at J, leaving 3 bases unmatched. The DNA of the CDR3 is TGTGCCAGCAGTGAAAGGGACAGATACTATGGCTACACCTTC. Translation gives CASSERDRYYGYTF.

This clone was seen once. CDR3 region: CASSLIIGEQYF. The CDR3 DNA sequence: TGTGCCAGCAGTTTGATCATCGGGGAGCAGTACTTC. The rearrangement links TRBV28 to TRBJ2-7; D uncertain. The CDR3 is 12 residues long. The germline V gene has CDR1 MDHEN and CDR2 SYDVKM. V lost 3 bases and J 7 bases, leaving 10 bases between the germline ends.

The chain is built from TRBV19 and TRBJ2-5; 7 nucleotides align to TRBD2. The CDR3 runs 14 residues. The trim removed 4 bases at V and 1 base at J, leaving 3 bases unmatched. The germline CDR1 and CDR2 sequences are LNHDA and SQIVND (reference sequence). The CDR3 sequence is CASSSGGGQETQYF. Written as DNA, the CDR3 is TGTGCCAGTAGTAGCGGGGGAGGCCAAGAGACCCAGTACTTC.

This clone was seen only once. The rearrangement joins TRBV2 to TRBJ2-5, with a possible D match to TRBD1 (6 bases). Germline loops: CDR1 SNHLY, CDR2 FYNNEI. The CDR3 loop spans 14 amino acids. V was shortened by 6 bases and J by 1 base, with 12 bases between the two germline ends. CDR3 coding DNA: TGTGCCAGCAGGGCCCGGGACACCCAAGAGACCCAGTACTTC. Translation: CASRARDTQETQYF.

V gene TRBV19 combines with J gene TRBJ2-6; D uncertain. This CDR3 has 16 residues. Germline lookup yields CDR1 LNHDA and CDR2 SQIVND (reference sequence). The V and J ends lost 1 base and 2 bases respectively, with 9 bases between them. CDR3 sequence: CASSIVSRPGANVLTF. CDR3 bases: TGTGCCAGTAGTATAGTGTCCAGGCCTGGGGCCAACGTCCTGACTTTC.

J is TRBJ2-3 and V is TRBV9; TRBD2 agrees at 13 bases. The CDR3 is 16 residues long. Germline CDR1 reads SGDLS; CDR2 reads YYNGEE. V dropped 7 bases and J dropped 0; count of bases not matched to a gene: 5. CDR3: CASGTSGVPSTDTQYF. CDR3 DNA: TGTGCCAGCGGGACTAGCGGGGTTCCTAGCACAGATACGCAGTATTTT.

This chain uses TRBV19 with TRBJ1-4; 11 bases align to TRBD1. Germline V lookup: CDR1 LNHDA, CDR2 SQIVND (reference sequence). The ends lost 5 bases at V and 8 bases at J; junction bases unmatched: 10. The CDR3 is made up of 16 amino acids. CDR3 residues: CASSARGQGAGEKLFF. CDR3 nucleotides: TGTGCCAGTAGTGCCCGAGGACAGGGGGCAGGCGAAAAACTGTTTTTT.

V is TRBV27 and J is TRBJ1-1; D perhaps matches TRBD1 (5 bases). The germline gives CDR1 MNHEY, CDR2 SMNVEV (reference sequence). The ends were cut back, 0 bases at V and 3 bases at J, with 5 bases in the middle. This CDR3 contains 13 residues. The CDR3 loop reads CASSLSGDTEAFF. CDR3 bases: TGTGCCAGCAGTTTATCAGGGGACACTGAAGCTTTCTTT.

The rearrangement uses TRBV19 and TRBJ1-6; TRBD1 agrees at 7 bases. Trimming cost V 5 bases and J 10 bases; bases outside gene matches: 8. CDR3 size: 14 residues. Germline V lookup: CDR1 LNHDA, CDR2 SQIVND (reference sequence). In DNA form, the CDR3 reads TGTGCCAGTAGTCCCGTCAGGGGGGCCTCACCCCTCCACTTT. It yields the protein CASSPVRGASPLHF.

This rearrangement joins TRBV4-2 to TRBJ2-3; 8 nucleotides match TRBD2. Losses at the gene ends were 1 base for V and 6 bases for J; bases not matched to a gene: 9. The CDR3 has 16 amino acids. In germline, CDR1 is LGHNA, CDR2 YNFKEQ. The CDR3: CASSQGTGGARDTQYF. For the CDR3, the DNA is TGTGCCAGCAGCCAAGGAACGGGGGGGGCTCGGGATACGCAGTATTTT.

V usage is TRBV4-3 and J usage is TRBJ2-7; D perhaps matches TRBD2 (6 bases). Trimming removed 0 bases from V and 4 bases from J, with 16 bases in between. This CDR3 comprises 16 residues. Germline loops: CDR1 LGHNA, CDR2 YSLEER. The CDR3 DNA is TGCGCCAGCAGCCAAGATAGGGGCGGGGACCTATACGAGCAGTACTTC. Protein sequence: CASSQDRGGDLYEQYF.

CDR3 sequence reads: CASSATNRNYGYTF. For the CDR3, the DNA is TGTGCCAGCAGTGCAACCAACAGAAACTATGGCTACACCTTC. The V call is TRBV5-6, the J call TRBJ1-2, with D hard to call. Germline-derived CDR1 and CDR2 are SGHDT and YYEEEE. The V gene lost 5 bases and the J gene lost 2 bases, with 13 bases spanning the gap. The CDR3 consists of 14 residues.

V gene TRBV6-5 combines with J gene TRBJ1-5; weak D call: TRBD1 (6 bases). The CDR3 sequence is 15 residues long. The germline gives CDR1 MNHEY, CDR2 SVGAGI. Trimming left V 6 bases short and J 3 bases short, with 15 bases between. CDR3 coding DNA: TGTGCCAGCAGCGTTCGCCGGGACACCAATCAGCCCCAGCATTTT. This codes for CASSVRRDTNQPQHF.

The genes are TRBV19 and TRBJ1-2; a possible D gene is TRBD1 (5 bases). The V gene lost 5 bases and the J gene lost 0 bases, with 16 bases spanning the gap. The CDR3 extends over 16 amino acids. Per the germline V gene, CDR1 is LNHDA and CDR2 is SQIVND (reference sequence). The CDR3 DNA sequence: TGTGCCAGTAGTGCGCGGGACGTGAGAGCTAACTATGGCTACACCTTC. Its protein is CASSARDVRANYGYTF.

The chain combines TRBV5-4 with TRBJ1-6; unclear D gene. V was trimmed by 1 base and J by 9 bases, leaving 14 bases between them. This CDR3 is built from 15 residues. Per the germline V gene, CDR1 is SGHNT and CDR2 is YYREEE (reference sequence). The CDR3 nucleotides are TGTGCCAGCAGCTTGATGACAACCCGTGGTTCACCCCTCCACTTT. Translation: CASSLMTTRGSPLHF.

V usage is TRBV4-1 and J usage is TRBJ2-7, with D possibly TRBD2 on 6 matching bases. CDR1 and CDR2 from the germline V gene are MGHRA and YSYEKL. The CDR3 spans 14 residues. The germline V and J ends were trimmed by 0 bases and 3 bases, with 9 bases remaining between them. CDR3 in amino acids: CASSQEGTYYEQYF. In DNA form, the CDR3 reads TGCGCCAGCAGCCAAGAAGGGACTTACTACGAGCAGTACTTC.

The chain uses TRBV21-1 and TRBJ1-4. TRBV21-1 is a pseudogene. The CDR3 runs 19 residues. The CDR3: CASSNKDWVHGGTNEKLFF. The CDR3, as DNA: TGTGCCAGCAGCAACAAAGATTGGGTCCATGGGGGGACTAATGAAAAACTGTTTTTT.

This clone has only one observation. The CDR3 DNA follows: TGCGCCAGCAGCTCCCACGGAGAGAGGAGTGAAGCTTTCTTT. Its protein product is CASSSHGERSEAFF. The rearrangement uses TRBV5-1 and TRBJ1-1; D gene unclear. The germline CDR1 and CDR2 sequences are SGHRS and YFSETQ. Deletions cut 3 bases from V and 7 bases from J, with 16 bases between. The CDR3 totals 14 residues.

V gene TRBV27 combines with J gene TRBJ2-1; D might be TRBD2 (5 bases). This CDR3 is 15 amino acids long. Germline V gene lookup returns CDR1 MNHEY and CDR2 SMNVEV (reference sequence). V gave up 2 bases and J gave up 7 bases, with 15 bases separating them. The CDR3 spells CASSLGSRGWNEQFF. CDR3 bases: TGTGCCAGCAGTTTAGGAAGCCGGGGATGGAATGAGCAGTTCTTC.

The V gene is TRBV27, the J gene TRBJ2-2; D is uncertain. This CDR3 is 12 amino acids long. Germline-derived CDR1 and CDR2 are MNHEY and SMNVEV (reference sequence). V lost 11 bases and J 7 bases, leaving 14 bases between the germline ends. CDR3 region: CAGSFYVGELFF. CDR3 DNA sequence: TGTGCCGGCTCCTTTTACGTCGGGGAGCTGTTTTTT.

V usage is TRBV10-3 and J usage is TRBJ2-7, with 7 bases fitting TRBD1. The ends lost 0 bases at V and 4 bases at J; junction bases unmatched: 3. CDR1 ENHRY and CDR2 SYGVKD come from the germline V gene. This CDR3 has 14 amino acids. CDR3 bases: TGTGCCATCAGTGAGTCACAACAGGGGTACGAGCAGTACTTC. This sequence encodes CAISESQQGYEQYF.

The rearrangement links TRBV4-1 to TRBJ1-1, with TRBD1 as a possible D gene (5 bases). Germline V CDR1 and CDR2: MGHRA, YSYEKL. The CDR3 covers 15 residues. Between the trimmed V and J ends, which lost 1 base and 4 bases, there was a span of 13 bases. The CDR3 region is CASSQGRGGSTEAFF. Here the CDR3 DNA reads TGCGCCAGCAGCCAAGGTCGCGGGGGATCCACTGAAGCTTTCTTT.

This chain uses TRBV30 with TRBJ2-7, with D tentatively TRBD1 (6 bases). V was pared by 8 bases and J by 1 base, with 15 bases between. The CDR3 runs to 13 residues. Germline CDR1 GTSNPN, CDR2 SVGIG (reference sequence). The CDR3 region has the DNA TGTGCCAGACGGCGCAGGGGATCCTACGAGCAGTACTTC. Its protein product is CARRRRGSYEQYF.